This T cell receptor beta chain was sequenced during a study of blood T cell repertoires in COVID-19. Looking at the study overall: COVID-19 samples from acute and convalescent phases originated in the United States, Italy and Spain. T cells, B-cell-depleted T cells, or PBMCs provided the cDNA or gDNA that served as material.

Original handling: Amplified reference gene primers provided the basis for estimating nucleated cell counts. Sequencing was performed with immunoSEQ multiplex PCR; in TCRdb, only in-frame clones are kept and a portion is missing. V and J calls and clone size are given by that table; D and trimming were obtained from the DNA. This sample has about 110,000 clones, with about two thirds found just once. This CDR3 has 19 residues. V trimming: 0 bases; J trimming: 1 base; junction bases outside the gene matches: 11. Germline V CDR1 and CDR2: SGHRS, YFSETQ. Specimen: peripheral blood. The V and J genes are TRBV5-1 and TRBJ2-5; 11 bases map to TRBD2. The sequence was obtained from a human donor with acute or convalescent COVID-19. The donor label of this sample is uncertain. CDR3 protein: CASSLGLAGGPRTQETQYF. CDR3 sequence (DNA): TGCGCCAGCAGCTTGGGGCTAGCGGGGGGCCCGAGGACCCAAGAGACCCAGTACTTC.